A selection of T cell receptor beta chains follows, all from one sample in a study of shared clonotypes between healthy human individuals. The repertoire was sequenced with immunoSEQ multiplex PCR; TCRdb's copy has only in-frame clones and lacks some. This table has around 2,000,000 clones, just under 95% appearing once. The sample was naive CD8+ T cells sorted from blood. Source of these receptors: a man aged 18-30 years in good health. The CDR3 runs from the conserved cysteine through the conserved F or W. A D gene is named only where the DNA matches it firmly. Size tells how often a clone was seen (once, few, many) or the class of an expanded clone, and some rows leave it out.

V gene	D gene	clone size	J gene	CDR3 protein	CDR3 DNA
TRBV2	.	.	TRBJ1-2	CARDVWEQGGYGYTF	TGTGCCAGGGATGTATGGGAGCAGGGCGGTTATGGCTACACCTTC
TRBV4-1	.	.	TRBJ2-7	CASSQISGPYEQYF	TGCGCCAGCAGCCAAATAAGCGGGCCCTACGAGCAGTACTTC
TRBV28	TRBD1	once	TRBJ1-6	CASSPPGQSNSPLHF	TGTGCCAGCAGCCCTCCGGGACAGAGTAATTCACCCCTCCACTTT
TRBV19	TRBD2	.	TRBJ2-7	CASSTSGASYEQYF	TGTGCCAGTAGTACTAGCGGGGCCTCCTACGAGCAGTACTTC
TRBV5-6	.	.	TRBJ2-3	CASSLAPTDTQYF	TGTGCCAGCAGCTTGGCCCCCACAGATACGCAGTATTTT
TRBV13	.	.	TRBJ2-3	CASSSGRGESTDTQYF	TGTGCCAGCAGCTCCGGACGAGGGGAAAGCACAGATACGCAGTATTTT
TRBV10-3	.	.	TRBJ2-7	CAISDPDSSYEQYF	TGTGCCATCAGTGACCCGGACAGCTCCTACGAGCAGTACTTC
TRBV27	.	.	TRBJ1-5	CASSLSSVQGLDQPQHF	TGTGCCAGCAGTTTATCGTCGGTACAGGGACTGGATCAGCCCCAGCATTTT
TRBV30	.	.	TRBJ2-7	CAWSLKVGNYEQYF	TGTGCCTGGAGCCTAAAAGTAGGTAACTACGAGCAGTACTTC
TRBV7-9	.	.	TRBJ1-1	CASLTRDWGVDTEAFF	TGTGCCAGTCTCACTCGCGACTGGGGGGTTGACACTGAAGCTTTCTTT
TRBV27	TRBD1	once	TRBJ2-7	CASSPRTGYEQYF	TGTGCCAGCAGTCCGCGGACAGGTTACGAGCAGTACTTC
TRBV5-4	TRBD1	.	TRBJ2-5	CASSSDRGGETQYF	TGTGCCAGCAGTTCGGACAGGGGAGGAGAGACCCAGTACTTC
TRBV5-6	.	.	TRBJ1-1	CASSLIDGIEAFF	TGTGCCAGCAGCTTAATCGACGGAATTGAAGCTTTCTTT
TRBV6-5	.	once	TRBJ2-7	CASSYSQPPNEQYF	TGTGCCAGCAGTTACTCGCAACCGCCTAACGAGCAGTACTTC
TRBV5-1	.	.	TRBJ1-6	CASSLKGTCVGLISSYNSPLHF	TGCGCCAGCAGCTTGAAGGGGACTTGTGTAGGACTCATCTCCTCCTATAATTCACCCCTCCACTTT
TRBV9	.	.	TRBJ1-4	CASSEGGTDNEKLFF	TGTGCCAGCAGCGAGGGGGGGACGGATAATGAAAAACTGTTTTTT
TRBV2	TRBD1	.	TRBJ2-2	CASIGTANTGELFF	TGTGCCAGCATCGGGACAGCGAACACCGGGGAGCTGTTTTTT
TRBV9	.	.	TRBJ1-2	CASSVEDRPLYGYTF	TGTGCCAGCAGCGTAGAAGACAGGCCCTTATATGGCTACACCTTC
TRBV7-9	.	few	TRBJ2-3	CASSLSSTDTQYF	TGTGCCAGCAGCTTATCGAGCACAGATACGCAGTATTTT
TRBV18	.	.	TRBJ2-7	CARTEGTYEQYF	TGTGCCAGAACGGAGGGAACCTACGAGCAGTACTTC
TRBV11-3	TRBD2	.	TRBJ2-1	CASSPRTSGMASEQFF	TGTGCCAGCAGCCCCCGGACTAGCGGGATGGCAAGTGAGCAGTTCTTC
TRBV15	TRBD2	.	TRBJ2-1	CATSRLAGAHNEQFF	TGTGCCACCAGCAGACTAGCGGGTGCCCACAATGAGCAGTTCTTC
TRBV6-1	.	.	TRBJ2-7	CASSEGQNYEQYF	TGTGCCAGCAGTGAAGGACAGAACTACGAGCAGTACTTC
TRBV4-1	.	.	TRBJ2-7	CANSQAGAYEQYF	TGCGCCAACAGCCAAGCTGGGGCCTACGAGCAGTACTTC
TRBV28	.	.	TRBJ1-1	CASTRGRHMNTEAFF	TGTGCCAGCACTCGCGGACGGCACATGAACACTGAAGCTTTCTTT
TRBV6-6	TRBD2	.	TRBJ2-7	CASSPIAGVDEQYF	TGTGCCAGCAGCCCAATAGCGGGAGTAGACGAGCAGTACTTC
TRBV27	.	.	TRBJ1-3	CASSPGVSGNTIYF	TGTGCCAGCAGTCCGGGGGTATCTGGAAACACCATATATTTT
TRBV27	.	.	TRBJ1-5	CASSRRPSNQPQHF	TGTGCCAGCAGTCGCAGGCCAAGCAATCAGCCCCAGCATTTT
TRBV9	TRBD1	.	TRBJ1-2	CASSPHPGTGPGYTF	TGTGCCAGCAGCCCCCACCCCGGGACAGGGCCCGGCTACACCTTC
TRBV5-4	.	.	TRBJ2-7	CASSLTGTIPLEQYF	TGTGCCAGCAGCTTAACCGGGACAATCCCTCTCGAGCAGTACTTC
TRBV19	.	.	TRBJ2-3	CASSSSSTDTQYF	TGTGCCAGTAGTTCGAGTAGCACAGATACGCAGTATTTT
TRBV13	.	.	TRBJ2-1	CASSFLAELGNEQFF	TGTGCCAGCAGCTTCTTAGCGGAGCTGGGTAATGAGCAGTTCTTC
TRBV7-2	.	.	TRBJ2-3	CASSSGMSTDTQYF	TGTGCCAGCAGCTCAGGGATGAGCACAGATACGCAGTATTTT